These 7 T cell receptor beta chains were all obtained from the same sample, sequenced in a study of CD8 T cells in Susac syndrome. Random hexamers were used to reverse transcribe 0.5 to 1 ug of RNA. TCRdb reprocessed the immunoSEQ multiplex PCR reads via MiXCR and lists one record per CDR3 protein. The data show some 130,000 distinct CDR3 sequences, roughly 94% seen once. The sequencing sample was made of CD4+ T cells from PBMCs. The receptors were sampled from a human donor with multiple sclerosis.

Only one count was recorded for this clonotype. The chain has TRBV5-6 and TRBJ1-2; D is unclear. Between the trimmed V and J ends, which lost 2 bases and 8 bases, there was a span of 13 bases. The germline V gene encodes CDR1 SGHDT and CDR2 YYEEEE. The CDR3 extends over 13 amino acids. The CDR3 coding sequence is TGTGCCAGCAGCTTTGGACCGGAGCTAGGCTACACCTTC. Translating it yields CASSFGPELGYTF.

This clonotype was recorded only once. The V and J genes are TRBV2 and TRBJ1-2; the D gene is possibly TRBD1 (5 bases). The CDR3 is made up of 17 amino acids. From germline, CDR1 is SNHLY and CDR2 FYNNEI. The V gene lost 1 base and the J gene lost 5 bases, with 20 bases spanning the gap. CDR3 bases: TGTGCCAGCAGTGAAGACCAACGGCAGGGAAGTTTTTATGGCTACACCTTC. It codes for CASSEDQRQGSFYGYTF.

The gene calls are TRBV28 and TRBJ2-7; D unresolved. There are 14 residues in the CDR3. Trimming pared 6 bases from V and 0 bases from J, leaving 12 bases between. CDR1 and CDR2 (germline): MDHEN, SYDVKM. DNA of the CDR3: TGTGCCAGCAGGAGGTCAGGCAGCTCCTACGAGCAGTACTTC. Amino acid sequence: CASRRSGSSYEQYF.

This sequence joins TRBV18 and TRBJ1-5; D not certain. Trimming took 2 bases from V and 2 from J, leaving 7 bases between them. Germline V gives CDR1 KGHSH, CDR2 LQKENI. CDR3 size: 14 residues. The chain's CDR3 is CASSPELGNQPQHF. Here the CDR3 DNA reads TGTGCCAGCTCACCAGAGCTCGGCAATCAGCCCCAGCATTTT.

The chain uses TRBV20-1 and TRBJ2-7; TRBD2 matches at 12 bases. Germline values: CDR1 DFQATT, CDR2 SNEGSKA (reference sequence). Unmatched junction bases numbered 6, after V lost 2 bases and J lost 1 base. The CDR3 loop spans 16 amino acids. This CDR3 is CSARPLGLAGSYEQYF. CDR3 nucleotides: TGCAGTGCTAGACCCCTTGGACTAGCGGGGTCCTACGAGCAGTACTTC.

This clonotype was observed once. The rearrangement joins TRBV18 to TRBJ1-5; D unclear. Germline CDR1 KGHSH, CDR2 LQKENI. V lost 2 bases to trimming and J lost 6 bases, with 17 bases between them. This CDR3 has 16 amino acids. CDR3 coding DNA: TGTGCCAGCTCACCAAATAGTGGGGTTACCAGTCAGCCCCAGCATTTT. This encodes CASSPNSGVTSQPQHF.

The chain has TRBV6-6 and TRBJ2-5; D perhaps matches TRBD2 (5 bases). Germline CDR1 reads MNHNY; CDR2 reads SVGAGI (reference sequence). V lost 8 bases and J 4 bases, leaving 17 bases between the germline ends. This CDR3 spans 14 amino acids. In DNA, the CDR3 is TGTGCCAGCCCTCCCGCCCCGGGATCAGAGACCCAGTACTTC. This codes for CASPPAPGSETQYF.